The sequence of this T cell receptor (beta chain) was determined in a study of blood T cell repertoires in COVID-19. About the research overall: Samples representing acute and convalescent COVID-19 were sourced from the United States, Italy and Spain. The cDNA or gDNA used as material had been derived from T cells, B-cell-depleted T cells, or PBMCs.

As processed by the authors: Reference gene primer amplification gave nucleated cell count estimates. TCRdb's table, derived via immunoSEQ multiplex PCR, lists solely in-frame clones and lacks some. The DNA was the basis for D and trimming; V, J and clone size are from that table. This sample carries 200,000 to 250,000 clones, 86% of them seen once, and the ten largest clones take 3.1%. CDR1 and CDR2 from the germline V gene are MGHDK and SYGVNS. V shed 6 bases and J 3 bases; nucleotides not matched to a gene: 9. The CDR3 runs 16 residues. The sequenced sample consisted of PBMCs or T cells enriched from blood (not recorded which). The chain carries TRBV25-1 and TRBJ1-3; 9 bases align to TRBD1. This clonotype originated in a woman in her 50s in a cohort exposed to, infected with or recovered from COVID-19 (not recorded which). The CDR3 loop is CASSKQGAGDGNTIYF. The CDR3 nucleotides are TGTGCCAGCAGCAAACAGGGGGCGGGGGATGGAAACACCATATATTTT. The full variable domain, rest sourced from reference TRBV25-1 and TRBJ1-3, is EADIYQTPRYLVIGTGKKITLECSQTMGHDKMYWYQQDPGMELHLIHYSYGVNSTEKGDLSSESTVSRIRTEHFPLTLESARPSHTSQYLCASSKQGAGDGNTIYFGEGSWLTVV.